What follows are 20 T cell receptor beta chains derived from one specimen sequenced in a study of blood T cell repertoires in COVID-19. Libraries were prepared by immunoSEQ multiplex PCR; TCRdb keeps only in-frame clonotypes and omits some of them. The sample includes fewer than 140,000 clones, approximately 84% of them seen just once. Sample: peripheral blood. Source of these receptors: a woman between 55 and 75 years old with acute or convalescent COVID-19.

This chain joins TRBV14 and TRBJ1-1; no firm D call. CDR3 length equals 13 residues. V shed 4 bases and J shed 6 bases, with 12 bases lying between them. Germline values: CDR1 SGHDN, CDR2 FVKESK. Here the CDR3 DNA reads TGTGCCAGCAGCCTACCAAGCGGCGCTGAAGCTTTCTTT. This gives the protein CASSLPSGAEAFF.

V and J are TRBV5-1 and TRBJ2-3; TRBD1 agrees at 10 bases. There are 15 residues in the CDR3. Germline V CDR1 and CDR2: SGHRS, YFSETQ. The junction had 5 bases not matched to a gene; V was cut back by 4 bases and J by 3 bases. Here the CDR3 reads CASSPGQGGTDTQYF. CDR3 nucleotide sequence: TGCGCCAGCAGCCCCGGACAGGGGGGAACAGATACGCAGTATTTT.

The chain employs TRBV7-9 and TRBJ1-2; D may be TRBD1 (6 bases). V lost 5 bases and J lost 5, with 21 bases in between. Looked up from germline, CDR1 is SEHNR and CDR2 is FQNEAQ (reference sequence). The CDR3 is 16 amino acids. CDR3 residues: CASSPGGPTPVYGYTF. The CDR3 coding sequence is TGTGCCAGCAGCCCTGGGGGCCCGACGCCCGTTTATGGCTACACCTTC.

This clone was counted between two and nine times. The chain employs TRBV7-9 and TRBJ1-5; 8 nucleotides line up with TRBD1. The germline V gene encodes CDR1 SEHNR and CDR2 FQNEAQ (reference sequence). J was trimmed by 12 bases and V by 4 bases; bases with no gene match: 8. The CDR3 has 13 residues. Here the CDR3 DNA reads TGTGCCAGCAGCTCCCGGGACAGGAACCTCCAGCATTTT. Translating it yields CASSSRDRNLQHF.

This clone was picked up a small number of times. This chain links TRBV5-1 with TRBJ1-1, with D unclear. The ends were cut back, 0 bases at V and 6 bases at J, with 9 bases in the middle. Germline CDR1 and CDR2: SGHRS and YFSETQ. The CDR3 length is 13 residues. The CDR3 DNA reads TGCGCCAGCAGCTTGGGATTAGACTCTGAAGCTTTCTTT. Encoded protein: CASSLGLDSEAFF.

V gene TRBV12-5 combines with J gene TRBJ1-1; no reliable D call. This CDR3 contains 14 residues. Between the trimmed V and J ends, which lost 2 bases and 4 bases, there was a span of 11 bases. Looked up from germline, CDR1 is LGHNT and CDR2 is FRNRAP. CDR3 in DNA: TGTGCTAGTGGTTTGTCACTGGGGAGCACTGAAGCTTTCTTT. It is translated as CASGLSLGSTEAFF.

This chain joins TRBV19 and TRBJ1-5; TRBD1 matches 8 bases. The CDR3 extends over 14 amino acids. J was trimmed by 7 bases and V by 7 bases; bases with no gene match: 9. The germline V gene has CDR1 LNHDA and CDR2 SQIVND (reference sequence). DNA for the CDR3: TGTGCCAGTAATACAGGGGGAATACGGCAGCCCCAGCATTTT. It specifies CASNTGGIRQPQHF.

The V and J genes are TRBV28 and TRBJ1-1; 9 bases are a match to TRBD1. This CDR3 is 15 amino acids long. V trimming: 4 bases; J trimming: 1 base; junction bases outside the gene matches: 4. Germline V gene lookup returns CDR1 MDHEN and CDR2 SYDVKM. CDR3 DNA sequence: TGTGCCAGCAGTTCGTACAGGGGGCGGAACACTGAAGCTTTCTTT. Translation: CASSSYRGRNTEAFF.

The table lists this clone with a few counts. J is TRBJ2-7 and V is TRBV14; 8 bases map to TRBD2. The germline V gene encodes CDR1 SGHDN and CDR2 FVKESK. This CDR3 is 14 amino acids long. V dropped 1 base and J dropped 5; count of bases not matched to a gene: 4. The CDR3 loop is CASSQGLAGNEQYF. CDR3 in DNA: TGTGCCAGCAGCCAAGGGCTAGCGGGCAACGAGCAGTACTTC.

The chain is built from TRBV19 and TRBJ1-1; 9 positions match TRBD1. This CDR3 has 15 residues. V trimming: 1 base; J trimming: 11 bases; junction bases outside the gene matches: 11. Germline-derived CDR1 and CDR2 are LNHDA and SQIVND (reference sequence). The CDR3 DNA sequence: TGTGCCAGTAGTATAGGTGCGGGACAGGGTCCTTCGGCTTTCTTT. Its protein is CASSIGAGQGPSAFF.

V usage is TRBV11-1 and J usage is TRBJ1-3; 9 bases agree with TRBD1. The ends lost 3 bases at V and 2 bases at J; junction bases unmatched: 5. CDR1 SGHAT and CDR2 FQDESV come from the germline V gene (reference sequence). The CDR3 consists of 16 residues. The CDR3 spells CASSFGTGKTGNTIYF. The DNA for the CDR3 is TGTGCCAGCAGCTTCGGGACAGGGAAAACTGGAAACACCATATATTTT.

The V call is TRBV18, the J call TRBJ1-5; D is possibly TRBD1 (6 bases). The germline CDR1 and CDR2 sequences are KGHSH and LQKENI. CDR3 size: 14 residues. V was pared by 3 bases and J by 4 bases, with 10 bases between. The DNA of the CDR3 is TGTGCCAGCTCACCGATTACAGGGAATCAGCCCCAGCATTTT. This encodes CASSPITGNQPQHF.

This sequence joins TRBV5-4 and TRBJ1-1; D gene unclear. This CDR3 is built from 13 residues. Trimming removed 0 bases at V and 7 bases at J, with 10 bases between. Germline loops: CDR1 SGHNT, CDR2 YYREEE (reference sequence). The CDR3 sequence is CASSLAGRDEAFF. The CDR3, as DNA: TGTGCCAGCAGCTTGGCGGGAAGGGATGAAGCTTTCTTT.

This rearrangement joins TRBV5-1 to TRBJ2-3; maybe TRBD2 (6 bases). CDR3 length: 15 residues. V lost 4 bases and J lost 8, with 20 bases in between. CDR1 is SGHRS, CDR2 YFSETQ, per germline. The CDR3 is CASSPGTAGRSTQYF. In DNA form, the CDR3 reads TGCGCCAGCAGCCCCGGGACTGCGGGGCGTAGTACGCAGTATTTT.

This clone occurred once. This CDR3 is CASRETGFRNEQYF. CDR3 coding DNA: TGTGCCAGCAGGGAGACAGGGTTTAGGAACGAGCAGTACTTC. The chain joins TRBV27 to TRBJ2-7, with TRBD1 identical over 7 bases. Trimming took 6 bases from V and 5 from J; bases not matched to a gene: 10. Looked up from germline, CDR1 is MNHEY and CDR2 is SMNVEV (reference sequence). The CDR3 contains 14 residues.

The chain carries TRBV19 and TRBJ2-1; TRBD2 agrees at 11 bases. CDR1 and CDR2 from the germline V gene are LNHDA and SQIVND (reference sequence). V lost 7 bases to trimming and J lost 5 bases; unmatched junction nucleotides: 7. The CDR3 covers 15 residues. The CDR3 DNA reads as TGTGCCAGTACACCGTGGGGACTAGCGGACAATGAGCAGTTCTTC. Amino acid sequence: CASTPWGLADNEQFF.

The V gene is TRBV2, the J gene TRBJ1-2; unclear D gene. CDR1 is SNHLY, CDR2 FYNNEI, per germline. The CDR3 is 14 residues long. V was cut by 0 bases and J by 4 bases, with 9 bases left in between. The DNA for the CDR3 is TGTGCCAGCAGTGAAGCGCAAGCGACCTATGGCTACACCTTC. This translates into CASSEAQATYGYTF.

CDR3 sequence reads: CASSVAQTDTQYF. The CDR3 DNA reads as TGTGCCAGCAGCGTAGCTCAGACAGATACGCAGTATTTT. The chain uses TRBV9 and TRBJ2-3, with D uncertain. Trimming stripped 0 bases from V and 3 bases from J, with 5 bases between. The CDR3 covers 13 residues. Germline V lookup: CDR1 SGDLS, CDR2 YYNGEE.

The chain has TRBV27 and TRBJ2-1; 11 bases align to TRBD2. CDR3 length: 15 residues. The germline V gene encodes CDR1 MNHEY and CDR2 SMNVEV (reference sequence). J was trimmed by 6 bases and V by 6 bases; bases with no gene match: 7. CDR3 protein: CASRDSGGAFNEQFF. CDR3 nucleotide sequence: TGTGCCAGCAGGGATAGCGGGGGGGCCTTCAATGAGCAGTTCTTC.

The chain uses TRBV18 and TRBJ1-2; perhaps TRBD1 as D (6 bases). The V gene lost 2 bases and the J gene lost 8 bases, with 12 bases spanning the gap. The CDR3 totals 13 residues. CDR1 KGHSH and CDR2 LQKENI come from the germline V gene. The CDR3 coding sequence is TGTGCCAGCTCACCAGGGGGGGCCGAAGGCTACACCTTC. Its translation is CASSPGGAEGYTF. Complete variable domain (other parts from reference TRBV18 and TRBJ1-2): NAGVMQNPRHLVRRRGQEARLRCSPMKGHSHVYWYRQLPEEGLKFMVYLQKENIIDESGMPKERFSAEFPKEGPSILRIQQVVRGDSAAYFCASSPGGAEGYTFGSGTRLTVV.